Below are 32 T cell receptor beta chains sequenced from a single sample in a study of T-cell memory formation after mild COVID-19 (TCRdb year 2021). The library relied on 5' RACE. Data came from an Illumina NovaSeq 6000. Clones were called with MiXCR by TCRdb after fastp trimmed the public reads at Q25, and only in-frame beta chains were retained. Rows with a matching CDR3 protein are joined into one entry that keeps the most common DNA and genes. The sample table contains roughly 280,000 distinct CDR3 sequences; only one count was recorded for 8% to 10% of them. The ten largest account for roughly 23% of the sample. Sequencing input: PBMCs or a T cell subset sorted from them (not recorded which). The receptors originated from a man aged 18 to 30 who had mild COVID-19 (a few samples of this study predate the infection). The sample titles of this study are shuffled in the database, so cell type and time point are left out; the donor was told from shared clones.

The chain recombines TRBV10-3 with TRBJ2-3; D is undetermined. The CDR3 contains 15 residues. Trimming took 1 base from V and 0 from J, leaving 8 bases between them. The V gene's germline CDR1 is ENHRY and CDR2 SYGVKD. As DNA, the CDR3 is TGTGCCATCAGTGAGTTGCATCTTAGCACAGATACGCAGTATTTT. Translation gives CAISELHLSTDTQYF.

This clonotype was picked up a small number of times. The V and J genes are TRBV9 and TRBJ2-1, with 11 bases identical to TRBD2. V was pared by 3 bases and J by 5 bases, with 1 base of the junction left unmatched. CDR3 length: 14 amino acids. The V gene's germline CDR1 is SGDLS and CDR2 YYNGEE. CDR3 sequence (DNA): TGTGCCAGCAGCGGACTAGCGGGGCACAATGAGCAGTTCTTC. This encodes CASSGLAGHNEQFF.

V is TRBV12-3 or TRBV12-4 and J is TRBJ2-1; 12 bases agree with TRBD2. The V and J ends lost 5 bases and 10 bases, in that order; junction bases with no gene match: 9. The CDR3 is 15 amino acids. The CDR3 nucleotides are TGTGCCAGCAGTCCTCAGACTAGCGGGAGCTACGAGCAGTTCTTC. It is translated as CASSPQTSGSYEQFF.

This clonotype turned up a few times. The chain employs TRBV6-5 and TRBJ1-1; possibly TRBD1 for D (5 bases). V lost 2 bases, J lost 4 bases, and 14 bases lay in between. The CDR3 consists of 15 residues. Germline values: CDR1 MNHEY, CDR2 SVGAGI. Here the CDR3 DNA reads TGTGCCAGCAGTTACGAGGTTGGGGGATTCACTGAAGCTTTCTTT. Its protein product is CASSYEVGGFTEAFF.

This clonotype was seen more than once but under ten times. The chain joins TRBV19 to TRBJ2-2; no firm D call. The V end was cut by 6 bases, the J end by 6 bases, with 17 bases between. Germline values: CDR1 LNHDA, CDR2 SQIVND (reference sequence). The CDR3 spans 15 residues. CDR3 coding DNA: TGTGCCAGTAGCCGCTTAGTAGGAATCGCCGGGGAGCTGTTTTTT. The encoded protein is CASSRLVGIAGELFF.

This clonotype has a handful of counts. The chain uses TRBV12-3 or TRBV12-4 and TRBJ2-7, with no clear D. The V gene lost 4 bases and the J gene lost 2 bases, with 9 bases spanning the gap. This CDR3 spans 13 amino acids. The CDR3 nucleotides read TGTGCCAGCAGTTGGGGTGGGGCCTACGAGCAGTACTTC. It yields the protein CASSWGGAYEQYF.

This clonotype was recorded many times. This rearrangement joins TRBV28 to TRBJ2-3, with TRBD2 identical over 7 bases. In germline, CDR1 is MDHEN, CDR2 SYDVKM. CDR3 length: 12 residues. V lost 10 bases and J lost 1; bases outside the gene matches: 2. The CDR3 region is CATGGGTDTQYF. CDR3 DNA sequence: TGTGCCACGGGGGGAGGCACAGATACGCAGTATTTT.

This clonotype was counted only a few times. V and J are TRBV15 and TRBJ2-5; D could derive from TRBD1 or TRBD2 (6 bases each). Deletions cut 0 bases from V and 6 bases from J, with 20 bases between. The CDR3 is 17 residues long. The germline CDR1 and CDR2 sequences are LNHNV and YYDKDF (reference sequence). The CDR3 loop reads CATSRDRYLGGMKTQYF. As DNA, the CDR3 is TGTGCCACCAGCAGAGATCGATACCTAGGGGGGATGAAGACCCAGTACTTC.

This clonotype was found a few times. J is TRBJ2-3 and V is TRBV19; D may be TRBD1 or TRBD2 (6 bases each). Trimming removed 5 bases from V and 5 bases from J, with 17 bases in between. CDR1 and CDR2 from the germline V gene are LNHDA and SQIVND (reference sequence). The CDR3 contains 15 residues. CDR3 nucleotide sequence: TGTGCCAGTAGTCCTTGGACGGGGGCCGGAGATACGCAGTATTTT. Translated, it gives CASSPWTGAGDTQYF. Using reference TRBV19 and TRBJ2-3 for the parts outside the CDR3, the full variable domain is DGGITQSPKYLFRKEGQNVTLSCEQNLNHDAMYWYRQDPGQGLRLIYYSQIVNDFQKGDIAEGYSVSREKKESFPLTVTSAQKNPTAFYLCASSPWTGAGDTQYFGPGTRLTVL.

This chain's CDR3 is CSGLAGWTDTQYF. Written as DNA, the CDR3 is TGCAGTGGCCTAGCGGGTTGGACAGATACGCAGTATTTT. The gene calls are TRBV20-1 and TRBJ2-3; 8 nucleotides align to TRBD2. This CDR3 has 13 amino acids. Trimming took 7 bases from V and 3 from J; bases not matched to a gene: 6. Germline V gene sequence: CDR1 DFQATT, CDR2 SNEGSKA (reference sequence).

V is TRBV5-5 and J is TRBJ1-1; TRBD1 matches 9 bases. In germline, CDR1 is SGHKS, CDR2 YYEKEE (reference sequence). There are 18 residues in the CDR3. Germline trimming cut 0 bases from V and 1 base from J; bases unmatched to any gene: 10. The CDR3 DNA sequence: TGTGCCAGCAGCTTGGATGGTTACCTGGACAGGGGGAACACTGAAGCTTTCTTT. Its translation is CASSLDGYLDRGNTEAFF.

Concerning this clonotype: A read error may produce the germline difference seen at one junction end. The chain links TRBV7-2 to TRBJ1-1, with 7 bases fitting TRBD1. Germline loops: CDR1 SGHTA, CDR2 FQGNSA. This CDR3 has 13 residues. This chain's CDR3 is CASGKQGNTEALF. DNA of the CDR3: TGTGCCAGCGGAAAACAGGGGAACACTGAAGCTTTATTT.

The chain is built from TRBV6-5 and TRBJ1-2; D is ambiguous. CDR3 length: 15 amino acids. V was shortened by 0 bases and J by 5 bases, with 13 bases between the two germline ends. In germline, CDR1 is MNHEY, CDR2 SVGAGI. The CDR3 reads CASSYSVQVLYGYTF. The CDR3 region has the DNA TGTGCCAGCAGTTACTCGGTGCAGGTCTTATATGGCTACACCTTC.

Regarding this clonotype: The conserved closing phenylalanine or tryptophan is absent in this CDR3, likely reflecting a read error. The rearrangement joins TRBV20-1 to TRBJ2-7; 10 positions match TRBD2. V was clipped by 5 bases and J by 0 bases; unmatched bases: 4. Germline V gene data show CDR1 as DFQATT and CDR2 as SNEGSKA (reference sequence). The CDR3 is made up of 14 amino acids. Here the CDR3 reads CSAFGLADSYEQYL. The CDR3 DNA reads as TGCAGTGCTTTTGGACTAGCGGACTCCTACGAGCAGTACTTA.

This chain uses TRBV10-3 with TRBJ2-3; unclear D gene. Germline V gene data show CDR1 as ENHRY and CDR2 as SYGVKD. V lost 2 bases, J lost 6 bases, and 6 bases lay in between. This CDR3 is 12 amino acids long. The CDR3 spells CAISEEQDTQYF. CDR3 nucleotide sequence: TGTGCCATCAGTGAGGAGCAGGATACGCAGTATTTT.

CDR3 in DNA: TGCGCCAGCAGCTTGGGGACAGGTTCTCCCCAAGAGACCCAGTACTTC. Translating it yields CASSLGTGSPQETQYF. The V gene is TRBV5-1, the J gene TRBJ2-5, with 7 bases matching TRBD1. The CDR3 runs 16 residues. Germline V CDR1 and CDR2: SGHRS, YFSETQ. V trimming: 0 bases; J trimming: 1 base; junction bases outside the gene matches: 6.

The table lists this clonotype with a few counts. The CDR3 coding sequence is TGCAGCGTTGTTGGGGCGCCTAACTATGGCTACACCTTC. Its protein is CSVVGAPNYGYTF. The chain recombines TRBV29-1 with TRBJ1-2, with D possibly being TRBD1 (5 bases). The germline gives CDR1 SQVTM, CDR2 ANQGSEA. The V end was cut by 4 bases, the J end by 0 bases, with 9 bases between. The CDR3 has 13 residues.

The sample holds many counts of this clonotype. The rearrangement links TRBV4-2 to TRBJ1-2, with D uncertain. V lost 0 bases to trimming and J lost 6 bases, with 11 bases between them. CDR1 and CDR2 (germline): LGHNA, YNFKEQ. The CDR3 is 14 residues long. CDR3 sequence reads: CASSQDRPTHGYTF. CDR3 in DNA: TGTGCCAGCAGCCAAGATAGACCGACCCATGGCTACACCTTC.

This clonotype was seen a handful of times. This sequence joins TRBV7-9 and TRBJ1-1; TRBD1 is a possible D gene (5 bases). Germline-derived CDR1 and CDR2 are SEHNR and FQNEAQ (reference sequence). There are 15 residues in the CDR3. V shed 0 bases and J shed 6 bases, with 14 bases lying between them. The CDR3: CASSLAPPGAPEAFF. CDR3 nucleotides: TGTGCCAGCAGCTTAGCGCCCCCTGGGGCTCCTGAAGCTTTCTTT.

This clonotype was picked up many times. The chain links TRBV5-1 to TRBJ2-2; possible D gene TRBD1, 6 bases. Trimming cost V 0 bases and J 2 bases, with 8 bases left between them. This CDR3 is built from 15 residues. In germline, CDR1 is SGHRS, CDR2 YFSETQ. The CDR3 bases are TGCGCCAGCAGCTTGGCAGGGGCAAACACCGGGGAGCTGTTTTTT. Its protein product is CASSLAGANTGELFF.

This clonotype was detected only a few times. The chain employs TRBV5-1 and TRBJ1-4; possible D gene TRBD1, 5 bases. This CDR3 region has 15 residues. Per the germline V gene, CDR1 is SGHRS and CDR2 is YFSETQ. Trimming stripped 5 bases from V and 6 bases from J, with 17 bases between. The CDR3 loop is CASRAGTRVYEKLFF. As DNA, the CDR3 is TGCGCCAGCAGGGCCGGGACCAGGGTTTATGAAAAACTGTTTTTT.

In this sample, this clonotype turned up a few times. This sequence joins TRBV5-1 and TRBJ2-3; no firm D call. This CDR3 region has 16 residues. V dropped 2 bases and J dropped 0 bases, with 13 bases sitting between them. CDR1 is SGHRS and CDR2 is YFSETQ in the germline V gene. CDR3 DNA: TGCGCCAGCAGCTTCACGACAACCCCTAGCACAGATACGCAGTATTTT. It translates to CASSFTTTPSTDTQYF. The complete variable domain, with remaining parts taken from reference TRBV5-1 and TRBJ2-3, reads KAGVTQTPRYLIKTRGQQVTLSCSPISGHRSVSWYQQTPGQGLQFLFEYFSETQRNKGNFPGRFSGRQFSNSRSEMNVSTLELGDSALYLCASSFTTTPSTDTQYFGPGTRLTVL.

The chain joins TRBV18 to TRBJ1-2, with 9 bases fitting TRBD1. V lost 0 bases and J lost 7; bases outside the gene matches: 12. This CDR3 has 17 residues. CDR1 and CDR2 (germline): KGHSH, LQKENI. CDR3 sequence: CASSPPSDRGTRSGYTF. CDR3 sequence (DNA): TGTGCCAGCTCACCACCGTCGGACAGGGGAACTCGGTCTGGCTACACCTTC.

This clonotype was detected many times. CDR3 sequence: CASSFLPGQGNDEQYF. The CDR3 nucleotides are TGTGCCAGCAGCTTCCTACCGGGACAGGGGAACGACGAGCAGTACTTC. The V call is TRBV7-2, the J call TRBJ2-7, with 10 bases that match TRBD1. The CDR3 consists of 16 residues. J gave up 5 bases and V 3 bases, and 10 bases lay outside the gene matches. Germline V lookup: CDR1 SGHTA, CDR2 FQGNSA. The full variable domain, rest sourced from reference TRBV7-2 and TRBJ2-7, is GAGVSQSPSNKVTEKGKDVELRCDPISGHTALYWYRQSLGQGLEFLIYFQGNSAPDKSGLPSDRFSAERTGGSVSTLTIQRTQQEDSAVYLCASSFLPGQGNDEQYFGPGTRLTVT.

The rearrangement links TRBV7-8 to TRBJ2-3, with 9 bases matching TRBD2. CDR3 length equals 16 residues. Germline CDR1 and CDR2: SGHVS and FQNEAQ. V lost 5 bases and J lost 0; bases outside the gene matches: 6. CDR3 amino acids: CASSLGTSLSTDTQYF. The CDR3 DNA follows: TGTGCCAGCAGCCTGGGGACTAGCCTCAGCACAGATACGCAGTATTTT.

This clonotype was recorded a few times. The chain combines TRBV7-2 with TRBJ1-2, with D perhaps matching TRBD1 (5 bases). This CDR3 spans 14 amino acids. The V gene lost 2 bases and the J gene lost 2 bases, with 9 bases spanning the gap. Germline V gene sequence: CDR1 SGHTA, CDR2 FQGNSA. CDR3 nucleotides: TGTGCCAGCAGCTTATATCGGGGGAACTATGGCTACACCTTC. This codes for CASSLYRGNYGYTF.

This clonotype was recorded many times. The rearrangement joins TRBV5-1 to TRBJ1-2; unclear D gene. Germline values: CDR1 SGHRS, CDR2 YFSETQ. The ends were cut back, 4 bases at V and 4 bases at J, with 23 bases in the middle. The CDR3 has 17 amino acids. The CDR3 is CASSADPTSGLSYGYTF. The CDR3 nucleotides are TGCGCCAGCAGCGCCGACCCGACCTCCGGGTTAAGCTATGGCTACACCTTC. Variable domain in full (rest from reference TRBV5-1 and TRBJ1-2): KAGVTQTPRYLIKTRGQQVTLSCSPISGHRSVSWYQQTPGQGLQFLFEYFSETQRNKGNFPGRFSGRQFSNSRSEMNVSTLELGDSALYLCASSADPTSGLSYGYTFGSGTRLTVV.

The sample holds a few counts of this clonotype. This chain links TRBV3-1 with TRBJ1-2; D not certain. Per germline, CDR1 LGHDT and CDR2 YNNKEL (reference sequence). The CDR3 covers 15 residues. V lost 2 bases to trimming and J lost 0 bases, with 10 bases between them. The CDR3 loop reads CASSQRPSSNYGYTF. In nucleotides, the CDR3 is TGTGCCAGCAGCCAACGGCCCAGTTCTAACTATGGCTACACCTTC.

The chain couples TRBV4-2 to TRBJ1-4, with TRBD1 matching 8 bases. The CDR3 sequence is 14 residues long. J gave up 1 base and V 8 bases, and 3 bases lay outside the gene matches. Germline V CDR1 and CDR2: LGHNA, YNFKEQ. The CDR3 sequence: CASGDRGTNEKLFF. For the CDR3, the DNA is TGTGCCAGCGGAGACAGGGGAACTAATGAAAAACTGTTTTTT.

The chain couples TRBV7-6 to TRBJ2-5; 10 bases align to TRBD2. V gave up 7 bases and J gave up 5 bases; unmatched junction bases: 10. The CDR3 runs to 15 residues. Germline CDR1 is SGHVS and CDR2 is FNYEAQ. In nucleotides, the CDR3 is TGTGCCAGCAACCTAAAGGGACTAGCGCTGGAGACCCAGTACTTC. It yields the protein CASNLKGLALETQYF.

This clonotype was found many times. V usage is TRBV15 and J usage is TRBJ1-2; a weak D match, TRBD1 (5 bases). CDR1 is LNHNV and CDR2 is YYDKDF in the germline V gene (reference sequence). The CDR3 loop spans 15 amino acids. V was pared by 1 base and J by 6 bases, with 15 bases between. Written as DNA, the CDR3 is TGTGCCACCAGCAGAGCCGGGACCCCCGGGAATGGCTACACCTTC. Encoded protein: CATSRAGTPGNGYTF.

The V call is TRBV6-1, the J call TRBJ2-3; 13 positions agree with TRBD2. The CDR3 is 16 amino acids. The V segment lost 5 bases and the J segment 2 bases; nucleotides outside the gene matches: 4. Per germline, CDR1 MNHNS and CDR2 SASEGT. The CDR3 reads CASSKGLAGITDTQYF. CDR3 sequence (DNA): TGTGCCAGCAGTAAGGGACTAGCGGGGATCACAGATACGCAGTATTTT.